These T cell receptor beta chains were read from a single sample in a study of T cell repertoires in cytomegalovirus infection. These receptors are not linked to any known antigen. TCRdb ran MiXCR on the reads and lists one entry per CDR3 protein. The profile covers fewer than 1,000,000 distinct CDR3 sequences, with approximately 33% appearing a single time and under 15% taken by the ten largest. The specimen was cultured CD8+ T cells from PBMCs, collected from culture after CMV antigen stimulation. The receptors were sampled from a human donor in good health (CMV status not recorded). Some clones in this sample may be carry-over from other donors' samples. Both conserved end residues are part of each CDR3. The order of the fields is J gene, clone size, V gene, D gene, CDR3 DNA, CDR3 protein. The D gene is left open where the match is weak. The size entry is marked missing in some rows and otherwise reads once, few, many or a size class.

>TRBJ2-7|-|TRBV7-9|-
TGTGCCAGCAGCCTAAGGGGGACACCTTCCTACGAGCAGTACTTC
CASSLRGTPSYEQYF
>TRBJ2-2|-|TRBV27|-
TGTGCCAGCAGTCCCCTCCAAGACACCGGGGAGCTGTTTTTT
CASSPLQDTGELFF
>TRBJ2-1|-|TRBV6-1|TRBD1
TGTGCCAGCTGGAGACAGGGCGAGTACAATGAGCAGTTCTTC
CASWRQGEYNEQFF
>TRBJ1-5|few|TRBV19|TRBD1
TGTGCCGGCTCGGCAACAGGGGCGAACAATCAGCCCCAGCATTTT
CAGSATGANNQPQHF
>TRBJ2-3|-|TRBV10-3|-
TGTGCCATCAGGGATAGGGACGGTACAGATACGCAGTATTTT
CAIRDRDGTDTQYF
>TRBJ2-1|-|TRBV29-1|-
TGCAGCGTGATATTCGGGGCCAGCTTCAACAATGAGCAGTTCTTC
CSVIFGASFNNEQFF
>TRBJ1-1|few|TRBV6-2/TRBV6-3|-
TGTGCCAGCAGTTACTCGGGGGGGCTCAGCTCTGAAGCTTTCTTT
CASSYSGGLSSEAFF
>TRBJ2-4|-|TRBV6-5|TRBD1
TGTGCCAGCAGTTACTTCGAGGGGGCAGCCAAAAACATTCAGTACTTC
CASSYFEGAAKNIQYF
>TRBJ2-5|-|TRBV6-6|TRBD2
TGTGCCAGCAGTTATTCGGGACTAGCGGGGGGGAGACAAGAGACCCAGTACTTC
CASSYSGLAGGRQETQYF
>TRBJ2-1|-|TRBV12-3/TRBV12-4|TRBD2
TGTGCCAGCAGGGGCCTGGGACTAGCGGGGGAATTATACAATGAGCAGTTCTTC
CASRGLGLAGELYNEQFF
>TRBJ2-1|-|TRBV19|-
TGTGCCAGTAGTATGCTCACTAGGGGTGGTGAGCAGTTCTTC
CASSMLTRGGEQFF
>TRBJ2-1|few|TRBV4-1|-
TGCGCCAGCAGCCAAGGCCTGCCCCATGAGCAGTTCTTC
CASSQGLPHEQFF
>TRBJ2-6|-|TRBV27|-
TGTGCCAGCAGTTTATCGCCCAGACAGTCCTCTGGGGCCAACGTCCTGACTTTC
CASSLSPRQSSGANVLTF
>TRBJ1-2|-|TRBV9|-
TGTGCCAGCAGCGCGGAACTCACCTTC
CASSAELTF
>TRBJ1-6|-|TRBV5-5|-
TGTGCCAACAGCCTACGCCGGGACTTTAATTCACCCCTCCACTTT
CANSLRRDFNSPLHF
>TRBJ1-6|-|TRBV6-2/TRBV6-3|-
TGTGCCAGCAGTTATGACGGAGGGACTCGACCCCTCCACTTT
CASSYDGGTRPLHF
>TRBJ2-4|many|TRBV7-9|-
TGTGCCAGCAGCTCAACACTAGCCAAAAACATTCAGTACTTC
CASSSTLAKNIQYF
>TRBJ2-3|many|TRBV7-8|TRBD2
TGTGCCAGCAGCTCCCCCGCGAGCGGGGGGGCCGTGGATACGCAGTATTTT
CASSSPASGGAVDTQYF
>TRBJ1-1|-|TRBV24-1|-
TGTGCCACCAGTGATTCCACAGGGTTGGAAGCTTTCTTT
CATSDSTGLEAFF
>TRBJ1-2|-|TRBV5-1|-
TGCGCCAGCACCGCCAGTCCGACTAATTATGGCTACACCTTC
CASTASPTNYGYTF
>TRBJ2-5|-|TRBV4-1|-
TGCGCCAGCAGCCAAGATTTAGTGGGGGGTCAAGAGACCCAGTACTTC
CASSQDLVGGQETQYF
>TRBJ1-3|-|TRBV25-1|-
TGTGCCAGCAGCGAACGAGGCAGGGCTGGAAACACCATATATTTT
CASSERGRAGNTIYF
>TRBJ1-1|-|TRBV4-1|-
TGCGCCAGCAGCCAGAGGACGGGGATATATGAGGCTTTCTTT
CASSQRTGIYEAFF
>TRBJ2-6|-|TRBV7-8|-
TGTGCCAGCAGACTCAGGGGTGGGGCCAACGTCCTGACTTTC
CASRLRGGANVLTF
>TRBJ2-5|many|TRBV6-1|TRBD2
TGTGCCAGCAGTTTTAGGGCCTCAGGACGCGGGGGGCTGGGAGAGACCCAGTACTTC
CASSFRASGRGGLGETQYF
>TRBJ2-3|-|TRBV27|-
TGTGCCAGCAGTTTTTTGAGGGGCAGCGCAGATACGCAGTATTTT
CASSFLRGSADTQYF
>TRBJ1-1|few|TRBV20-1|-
TGCAGTGCTAGAGACTGGGGAGGTCGGAAATTTCGGAACACTGAAGCTTTCTTT
CSARDWGGRKFRNTEAFF
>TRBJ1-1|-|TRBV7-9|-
TGTGCCAGCAGCACCCTCGGGGGGGGCGATGAAGCTTTCTTT
CASSTLGGGDEAFF
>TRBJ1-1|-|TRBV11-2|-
TGTGTCAGCAGTTCGACGGAACATAACACTGAAGCTTTCTTT
CVSSSTEHNTEAFF
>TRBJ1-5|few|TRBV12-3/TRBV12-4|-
TGTGCCAGCAGTTTAGCAGGGAAAGGCAATCAGCCCCAGCATTTT
CASSLAGKGNQPQHF
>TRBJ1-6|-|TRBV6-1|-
TGTGCCAGCAGGACTGCAGGGGTTAATTCACCCCTCCACTTT
CASRTAGVNSPLHF
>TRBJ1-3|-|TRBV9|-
TGTGCCAGCAGCGTACCCGGGAATGGAAACACCATATATTTT
CASSVPGNGNTIYF
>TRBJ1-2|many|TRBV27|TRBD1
TGTGCCAGCTATGGGGGACAGCGTCGGGGCTACACCTTC
CASYGGQRRGYTF
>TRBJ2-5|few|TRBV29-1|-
TGCAGCGCCCGGAGGTTCGGGGCCCAACAGACCCAGTACTTC
CSARRFGAQQTQYF
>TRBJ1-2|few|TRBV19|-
TGTGCCAGTACTCCGGGACGGAATAACTATGGCTACACCTTC
CASTPGRNNYGYTF
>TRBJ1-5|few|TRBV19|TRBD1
TGTGCCAGTAGTTCCGGGACAGCGCGTTATAGCAATCAGCCCCAGCATTTT
CASSSGTARYSNQPQHF
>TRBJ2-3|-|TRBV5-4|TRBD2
TGTGCCAGCAGTAACTCGGGGGGGGGCCTCAAAAGGGATACGCAGTATTTT
CASSNSGGGLKRDTQYF
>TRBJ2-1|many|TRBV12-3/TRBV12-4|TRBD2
TGTGCCAGCAGTTGGCGGGGGGCCTCCTACAATGAGCAGTTCTTC
CASSWRGASYNEQFF
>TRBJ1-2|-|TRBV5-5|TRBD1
TGTGCCAGCAGCTTCCACAGGGGTTATCCTGGCTACACCTTC
CASSFHRGYPGYTF
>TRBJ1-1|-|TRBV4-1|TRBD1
TGCGCCAGCAGCCAGACAGGGGGCATAGGGAACACTGAAGCTTTCTTT
CASSQTGGIGNTEAFF
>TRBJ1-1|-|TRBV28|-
TGTGCCAGCAGTCCGAGGGACACTGAAGCTTTCTTT
CASSPRDTEAFF
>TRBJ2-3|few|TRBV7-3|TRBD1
TGTGCCAGCAGCTTAACCGGGGACAGCTACACAGATACGCAGTATTTT
CASSLTGDSYTDTQYF
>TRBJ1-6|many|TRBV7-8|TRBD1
TGTGCCAGCAGCGCTGGGACAGGGGGTTATTCACCCCTCCACTTT
CASSAGTGGYSPLHF
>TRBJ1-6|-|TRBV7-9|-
TGTGCCAGCAGCCCCGGGTGGGGCACCCTCCACTTT
CASSPGWGTLHF
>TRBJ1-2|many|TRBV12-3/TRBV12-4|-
TGTGCCAGCAAAAGGGACCAAGGGGGATACACCTTC
CASKRDQGGYTF
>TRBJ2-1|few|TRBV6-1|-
-
CASSTLGGSYNEQFF